This entry concerns a single T cell receptor beta chain. Its antigen is not yet known. No much larger clone is present one base from it, and per-base qualities are unavailable. Ends trimmed: V by 2 bases, J by 3 bases; bases unmatched to a gene: 9. Its CDR3 holds 16 amino acids, cysteine through phenylalanine. The sequence is cut down to CDR3 DNA, 48 bases in frame from base 1. According to the germline V gene, CDR1 reads SGHDN and CDR2 reads FVKESK. This record comes from a study of blood T cell repertoires in COVID-19 (dated by TCRdb to between 2020 and 2021). About the investigation overall: The collaborator samples originated in the United States, Italy and Spain and spanned the acute and convalescent phases of COVID-19. The material from the prospective study consisted of cDNA or gDNA derived from T cells, B-cell-depleted T cells, or PBMCs. Deeply sampled blood TCRbeta repertoires from subjects exposed to, actively infected with, or recovered from COVID-19 were included in the dataset. The repertoires were made available in a free public database intended to serve as a resource for research on the immune response to SARS-CoV-2. Samples were obtained from the ongoing ImmuneRACE study (first 160 participants) and from about 1,300 subjects provided by 6 global collaborators. A de-identified subject ID, COVID-19 status, age in years and sex were almost always included in the sample metadata. HLA class I and class II types, where available, came from metadata supplied by the sample provider rather than from assay-based typing.

TCRbeta CDR3 regions were amplified from genomic DNA using the immunoSEQ Assay, a bias-controlled multiplex PCR. The original methods were these. The number of nucleated cells in each sample was estimated from the amplification of reference gene primers within the assay. To quantify the absolute abundance of each unique TCRbeta CDR3 rearrangement, sequence reads were collapsed and filtered. For each sample, productive Simpson clonality was calculated as the square root of Simpson's diversity index over productive rearrangements. TCRdb retrieved this table from immuneACCESS and kept in-frame rearrangements only. Not all clones are present; in checked studies, unresolved V genes account for under half, and no reason is known for the remainder. Clone size and the V and J calls come from that table; the DNA yielded D and trimming. Counted in this sample were 200,000 to 250,000 clones; about nine tenths of them appeared once. Jointly, the top ten make up under 2% of the sample.

Enrolling through a virtual design, the prospective study's participants ranged in age from roughly 18 to 89 years and lived across about two dozen United States geographic areas. Cohort assignment in the prospective study relied on participant-reported clinical history from a screening survey and a study questionnaire. Recovered participants in ImmuneRACE Cohort 3 were defined as having two consecutive negative NP/OP PCR tests, clearance from a healthcare professional, or resolution of symptoms. Mobile phlebotomists in the prospective study collected whole blood, serum and a nasopharyngeal or oropharyngeal swab from every participant. Participants in the prospective study had the option to provide additional blood draws and questionnaires over an approximately 2-month period. Blood samples from the prospective study were shipped frozen or at room temperature prior to DNA extraction. On the study overall, not on this receptor specifically: Clinical and demographic metadata were provided uncurated, with the amount varying by source and participant.

Sample: PBMCs or T cells enriched from blood (not recorded which). The sequence joins TRBV14 to TRBJ2-7, and 8 bases in between align with TRBD2. The origin of this receptor is a man between 40 and 49 years old who had recovered from COVID-19. The nucleotide sequence reads TGTGCCAGCAGCCAATTAACAACTAGCGGAATCTACGAGCAGTACTTC. Translated, it reads CASSQLTTSGIYEQYF.